This TCR beta chain was observed in a study of blood T cell repertoires in COVID-19. The wider study: Acute and convalescent COVID-19 samples came from the United States, Italy and Spain. In each case, the material was cDNA or gDNA derived from T cells, B-cell-depleted T cells, or PBMCs.

In the source study's methods: Amplification with reference gene primers provided the estimates of nucleated cell counts. Sequencing was performed with immunoSEQ multiplex PCR; in TCRdb, only in-frame clones are kept and a portion is missing. The V and J calls and clone size were taken over from that table, and D and trimming were inferred from the DNA. Here the sample spans about 200,000 clones, about 89% being singletons. CDR3 size: 12 residues. Germline V gives CDR1 SGHVS, CDR2 FNYEAQ. V was pared by 5 bases and J by 2 bases, with 5 bases between. The genes are TRBV7-6 and TRBJ2-3; D gene uncertain. The TCR originated in a man between 60 and 75 years old who had recovered from COVID-19. The sample consisted of peripheral blood. The CDR3 loop is CASSPYTDTQYF. DNA for the CDR3: TGTGCCAGCAGCCCCTACACAGATACGCAGTATTTT. The whole variable domain, filled in from reference TRBV7-6 and TRBJ2-3, reads GAGVSQSPRYKVTKRGQDVALRCDPISGHVSLYWYRQALGQGPEFLTYFNYEAQQDKSGLPNDRFSAERPEGSISTLTIQRTEQRDSAMYRCASSPYTDTQYFGPGTRLTVL.